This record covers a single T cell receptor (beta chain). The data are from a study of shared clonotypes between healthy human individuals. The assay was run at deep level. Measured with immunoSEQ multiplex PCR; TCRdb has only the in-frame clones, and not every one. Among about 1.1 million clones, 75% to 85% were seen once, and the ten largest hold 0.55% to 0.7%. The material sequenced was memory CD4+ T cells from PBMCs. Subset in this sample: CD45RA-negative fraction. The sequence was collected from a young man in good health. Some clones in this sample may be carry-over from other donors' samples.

Here the CDR3 reads CASSVYPGAVYGYTF. In DNA form, the CDR3 reads TGTGCCAGCAGTGTCTACCCCGGGGCAGTCTATGGCTACACCTTC. V usage is TRBV27 and J usage is TRBJ1-2; a weak D match, TRBD1 (5 bases). Germline V gene sequence: CDR1 MNHEY, CDR2 SMNVEV (reference sequence). This CDR3 has 15 residues. With 5 bases removed from V and 4 bases from J, the gap between germline ends came to 17 bases.